Included here is one T cell receptor (beta chain) sequence, with context. Its cognate antigen has yet to be identified. This record comes from a study of CXCR3-negative and CXCR3-positive naive CD8 T cells (dated by TCRdb to between 2018 and 2021). Study-wide context: In total, approximately 130 million TRB reads were obtained, or roughly 1.5 +/- 0.3 million reads per library. Naive subsets from 5 donors and memory cells from 3 donors were included in the TRBV-TRBJ cluster analysis. Diversity and physicochemical repertoire analyses were performed on about ten donors pooled from two independent experiments. Here is what the overall study found, with its caveats: Comparably high repertoire diversity was found in both naive subsets, whereas much lower repertoire diversity was found in memory CD8+ T cells. Similar TRBV-TRBJ usage was shown by naive CXCR3-negative and CXCR3-positive cells from the same donor, whereas distinct patterns were shown by memory cells. TRB CDR3s from CXCR3-positive naive cells showed higher hydrophobicity (lower Kidera factor 4), lower energy, and higher strength and volume indices than CXCR3-negative naive cells. CXCR3 expression partially decreased after cryopreservation, so most assays used freshly isolated PBMCs. Surface CD5, linked to self-reactivity in mice, was comparable between naive subsets; TCR interaction strength was therefore also inferred from TRB CDR3 physicochemical properties.

Sequences MDHEN (CDR1) and SYDVKM (CDR2) are obtained from the germline V gene. Inclusive of the bounding cysteine and phenylalanine, the CDR3 is 17 residues long. Nucleotide data are not available. For each CD8+ T cell subset, flow sorting was done in triplicate, and a few hundred thousand cells per subset went directly into RLT lysis buffer. To exclude memory contaminants, naive CD8+ T cells were stringently defined as CD45RO-CCR7+CD27+CD95-. Standard density gradient centrifugation was used to isolate peripheral blood mononuclear cells from buffy coats. A FACSAria III was used to flow-sort naive CD8+ T cells into CXCR3-negative and CXCR3-positive populations. An RNeasy Mini Kit was used to extract total RNA from the sorted cells. Sequencing instrument: NextSeq 550. The Human TCR Profiling Kit (MiLaboratory) was used to prepare UMI-labeled 5' RACE TRB cDNA libraries. cDNA synthesis used the entire amount of extracted RNA, and PCR amplification then used the entire amount of cDNA produced. The libraries were made side by side, with each library going through the same number of PCR cycles. Concerning the study's data processing: With a requirement of at least two reads per UMI, MIGEC and MiXCR extracted about 50,000 +/- 10,000 unique UMI-labeled TRB cDNA molecules per library. On average, approximately 40,000 +/- 10,000 functional in-frame TRB CDR3 nucleotide clonotypes lacking stop codons were found per library. Diversity metrics, including normalized Shannon-Wiener and Chao1, were computed in VDJtools after downsampling to 5000 UMI-labeled TRB molecules per sample. VDJtools computed clonotype-size-weighted physicochemical properties of the central five CDR3 residues: interaction energy, strength, volume and Kidera factor 4. TCRdb reprocessed the reads into one record per CDR3 protein sequence, lacking DNA. Clone size and V and J calls follow TCRdb, not the original study. The table held for this sample gives roughly 120,000 distinct CDR3 sequences. In total, the top ten clones hold roughly 0.6% of the sample.

The sequence came from a human donor in good health. Some clones in this sample may be carry-over from other donors' samples. Material: naive CXCR3+ CD8+ T cells from blood. The sample's cell subset or site label, decoded: CD45RO-CCR7+CD27+CD95- naive CD8+ T cells expressing CXCR3 (TNR3+). The rearranged segments are TRBV28 and TRBJ2-1; there is no DNA to check the TCRdb D call of TRBD2. CDR3 protein: CASSSGLAGAKFNEQFF. Reference TRBV28 and TRBJ2-1 genes cover what lies past the CDR3, so the full variable domain is DVKVTQSSRYLVKRTGEKVFLECVQDMDHENMFWYRQDPGLGLRLIYFSYDVKMKEKGDIPEGYSVSREKKERFSLILESASTNQTSMYLCASSSGLAGAKFNEQFFGPGTRLTVL.